This T cell receptor (beta chain) was obtained from a study of cytomegalovirus exposure and HLA in healthy donors. General study findings and limits: A later analysis reported that several of the most significant clusters appeared to be linked to common viral pathogens, among them Epstein-Barr virus. One cluster of highly shared sequence variants probably arose as a sequencing artifact. Later on, analysis showed that most CMV-associated TCR beta chains appeared to be HLA-restricted.

This clone appeared once. The antigen is undetermined. V was clipped by 7 bases and J by 7 bases, with 12 bases between them. The CDR3 length is 11 residues. CDR1 is SGDLS and CDR2 is YYNGEE in the germline V gene. When sampled, the donors appeared nominally healthy, though they likely had unrecorded immune exposures. PCR involved 60 Vbeta and 13 Jbeta primers. Only in-frame clones appear in the TCRdb table, and some are missing; sequencing was by immunoSEQ multiplex PCR. The table has some 160,000 clones, 80% to 90% seen once. The specimen sequenced was PBMCs. The TCR sequence derives from a boy aged 2 to 10 in good health and CMV-seronegative. This chain connects TRBV9 to TRBJ2-7; weak D call: TRBD1 (5 bases). This chain's CDR3 is CASGRALEQYF. DNA for the CDR3: TGTGCCAGCGGCAGGGCGTTGGAGCAGTACTTC.